A single sample is the source of the 17 T cell receptor beta chains below, sequenced in a study of blood T cell repertoires in COVID-19. This table comes from immunoSEQ multiplex PCR, and its TCRdb copy is limited to in-frame clones, with some not included. Of about 420,000 clones listed, 85% to 90% are singletons. The sequencing input was peripheral blood. The receptors stem from a young man with COVID-19, enrolled during active disease.

This clone was seen once. V usage is TRBV9 and J usage is TRBJ2-6, with TRBD1 matching over 7 bases. The CDR3 spans 16 residues. Germline V gene lookup returns CDR1 SGDLS and CDR2 YYNGEE. Germline trimming cut 3 bases from V and 4 bases from J; bases unmatched to any gene: 7. CDR3 sequence reads: CASSAGDSAGANVLTF. CDR3 nucleotides: TGTGCCAGCAGCGCTGGGGACAGCGCCGGGGCCAACGTCCTGACTTTC.

The chain recombines TRBV5-1 with TRBJ2-5; 14 bases align to TRBD2. This CDR3 is 15 amino acids long. Germline CDR1 and CDR2: SGHRS and YFSETQ. V dropped 5 bases and J dropped 1; count of bases not matched to a gene: 1. The CDR3 sequence is CASRGLAGAQETQYF. In nucleotides, the CDR3 is TGCGCCAGCAGGGGACTAGCGGGGGCCCAAGAGACCCAGTACTTC.

CDR3 region: CASSTSLFQTQYF. The CDR3 DNA reads TGTGCCAGTAGTACCTCTCTATTCCAGACCCAGTACTTC. V usage is TRBV19 and J usage is TRBJ2-5; D remains ambiguous. Between the trimmed V and J ends, which lost 4 bases and 6 bases, there was a span of 12 bases. The CDR3 is 13 amino acids. Germline-derived CDR1 and CDR2 are LNHDA and SQIVND (reference sequence).

CDR3 region: CARLSTGYTGELFF. The CDR3 DNA follows: TGTGCCAGGTTAAGCACGGGTTACACCGGGGAGCTGTTTTTT. The V and J genes are TRBV5-3 and TRBJ2-2; D gene uncertain. TRBV5-3 is recorded as an ORF, its role being uncertain. V was shortened by 8 bases and J by 3 bases, with 14 bases between the two germline ends. The CDR3 consists of 14 residues.

The genes are TRBV7-6 and TRBJ2-7; perhaps TRBD2 as D (5 bases). The germline V and J ends were trimmed by 6 bases and 2 bases, with 14 bases remaining between them. Germline lookup yields CDR1 SGHVS and CDR2 FNYEAQ. CDR3 size: 14 residues. In DNA form, the CDR3 reads TGTGCCAGCAGTTCCGGGGTTGCCCCCTACGAGCAGTACTTC. This translates into CASSSGVAPYEQYF. Filled out from reference TRBV7-6 and TRBJ2-7, the complete variable domain reads GAGVSQSPRYKVTKRGQDVALRCDPISGHVSLYWYRQALGQGPEFLTYFNYEAQQDKSGLPNDRFSAERPEGSISTLTIQRTEQRDSAMYRCASSSGVAPYEQYFGPGTRLTVT.

The V and J genes are TRBV18 and TRBJ2-1; maybe TRBD1 (6 bases). The germline V gene has CDR1 KGHSH and CDR2 LQKENI. The CDR3 is made up of 14 amino acids. Trimming removed 4 bases from V and 4 bases from J, with 11 bases in between. The CDR3 nucleotides read TGTGCCAGCTCACACGGGACATTATACAATGAGCAGTTCTTC. Its protein is CASSHGTLYNEQFF.

The rearrangement joins TRBV7-9 to TRBJ1-4; 9 bases agree with TRBD1. With V trimmed by 0 bases and J by 5 bases, 1 base remained unmatched. Germline V gene lookup returns CDR1 SEHNR and CDR2 FQNEAQ (reference sequence). The CDR3 runs to 15 residues. In DNA, the CDR3 is TGTGCCAGCAGCTTAGCACAGGGGGCGAATGAAAAACTGTTTTTT. As protein: CASSLAQGANEKLFF.

This chain connects TRBV19 to TRBJ2-6; D not resolved. Between the trimmed V and J ends, which lost 4 bases and 0 bases, there was a span of 7 bases. This CDR3 spans 15 amino acids. Germline V lookup: CDR1 LNHDA, CDR2 SQIVND (reference sequence). CDR3 residues: CASSTGSSGANVLTF. The CDR3 nucleotides read TGTGCCAGTAGTACAGGTTCCTCTGGGGCCAACGTCCTGACTTTC.

The rearrangement links TRBV27 to TRBJ2-3; D is unclear. Germline V gene data show CDR1 as MNHEY and CDR2 as SMNVEV (reference sequence). Trimming removed 4 bases at V and 0 bases at J, with 14 bases between. This CDR3 contains 16 residues. CDR3 sequence reads: CASSSRGGTSTDTQYF. The CDR3 DNA reads as TGTGCCAGCAGTTCGAGAGGTGGTACTAGCACAGATACGCAGTATTTT.

For the CDR3, the DNA is TGTGCCAGCAGTTACTCGAGGGGGAATAATGAAAAACTGTTTTTT. It codes for CASSYSRGNNEKLFF. This chain uses TRBV6-5 with TRBJ1-4, with a tentative D call TRBD1 (6 bases). V was cut by 0 bases and J by 4 bases, with 9 bases left in between. The CDR3 contains 15 residues. Germline-derived CDR1 and CDR2 are MNHEY and SVGAGI.

V usage is TRBV19 and J usage is TRBJ2-1; D uncertain. Germline CDR1 LNHDA, CDR2 SQIVND (reference sequence). With 7 bases removed from V and 3 bases from J, the gap between germline ends came to 10 bases. The length of the CDR3 is 13 residues. The CDR3 DNA reads as TGTGCCAGTACCGCCTTCGGCTACAATGAGCAGTTCTTC. This encodes CASTAFGYNEQFF.

In DNA form, the CDR3 reads TGTGCCAGCAGCTTATCAGGGCGGGACTTACCTCATGAGCAGTTCTTC. Protein sequence: CASSLSGRDLPHEQFF. The V and J genes are TRBV7-8 and TRBJ2-1, with D possibly TRBD2 on 6 matching bases. Germline values: CDR1 SGHVS, CDR2 FQNEAQ. This CDR3 is built from 16 residues. The V end was cut by 2 bases, the J end by 8 bases, with 19 bases between.

The chain has TRBV6-5 and TRBJ2-5; D remains unclear. Between the trimmed V and J ends, which lost 2 bases and 7 bases, there was a span of 17 bases. From germline, CDR1 is MNHEY and CDR2 SVGAGI. The CDR3 spans 15 residues. The CDR3 nucleotides read TGTGCCAGCAGTTACGTTGGTACTAAGCGCGGGACCCAGTACTTC. Translated, it gives CASSYVGTKRGTQYF.

The chain combines TRBV6-4 with TRBJ2-3; tentative D call: TRBD2 (5 bases). V shed 4 bases and J shed 7 bases, with 15 bases lying between them. The V gene's germline CDR1 is MRHNA and CDR2 SNTAGT. This CDR3 is built from 14 residues. CDR3 residues: CASSAGGPGYTQYF. The CDR3 DNA sequence: TGTGCCAGCAGTGCCGGCGGGCCGGGATATACGCAGTATTTT.

The chain joins TRBV6-5 to TRBJ2-7, with TRBD1 matching over 9 bases. CDR3 size: 13 residues. With 7 bases clipped from V and 4 bases from J, the junction kept 5 bases outside the gene matches. Germline-derived CDR1 and CDR2 are MNHEY and SVGAGI. The CDR3 nucleotides are TGTGCCAGCAAGATCGGACAGGGGTACGAGCAGTACTTC. Translation: CASKIGQGYEQYF.

A single count supports this clone. The V and J genes are TRBV7-8 and TRBJ2-2; D is uncertain. V lost 3 bases and J 3 bases, leaving 14 bases between the germline ends. Germline assignment: CDR1 SGHVS and CDR2 FQNEAQ. The CDR3 contains 16 residues. The CDR3 sequence: CASSFFRSEYTGELFF. The DNA of the CDR3 is TGTGCCAGCAGCTTTTTTCGCTCCGAGTACACCGGGGAGCTGTTTTTT.

The chain has TRBV6-7 and TRBJ2-3, with 9 nucleotides matching TRBD2. TRBV6-7 is given ORF status, its function remaining uncertain. V was pared by 7 bases and J by 4 bases, with 15 bases of the junction left unmatched. CDR3 length equals 17 residues. CDR3 in DNA: TGTGCCAGCATCTTTAGCGGGAGTCTGGTAGAGGCAGATACGCAGTATTTT. Amino acids: CASIFSGSLVEADTQYF.